A selection of T cell receptor beta chains follows, all from one sample in a study of T cell responses to AZD1222 COVID-19 vaccine. The method was immunoSEQ multiplex PCR; TCRdb's version includes in-frame clones alone and lacks a portion of them. The sample's table shows some 150,000 clones. The specimen sequenced was peripheral blood. These receptor sequences come from an adult in good health. Each CDR3 is given with its conserved first and last residue. A D gene is named only where the DNA matches it firmly.

j_call,v_call,d_call,cdr3_aa,cdr3_nt
TRBJ1-3,TRBV11-3,NA,CASSHGLLYGNTIYF,TGTGCCAGCAGCCATGGACTTTTATATGGAAACACCATATATTTT
TRBJ1-4,TRBV19,NA,CASSIDLTATNEKLFF,TGTGCCAGTAGTATAGATTTGACCGCAACTAATGAAAAACTGTTTTTT
TRBJ1-2,TRBV9,TRBD1,CASSVEGQGGYGYTF,TGTGCCAGCAGCGTAGAGGGACAGGGAGGCTATGGCTACACCTTC
TRBJ2-6,TRBV6-5,NA,CASSYEGSNGANVLTF,TGTGCCAGCAGTTACGAGGGAAGTAATGGGGCCAACGTCCTGACTTTC
TRBJ2-3,TRBV6-2/TRBV6-3,TRBD1,CASSWETGKPSTDTQYF,TGTGCCAGCAGTTGGGAGACAGGGAAGCCTAGCACAGATACGCAGTATTTT
TRBJ2-3,TRBV9,TRBD2,CASSAGTSVSTDTQYF,TGTGCCAGCAGCGCCGGGACTAGCGTTAGCACAGATACGCAGTATTTT
TRBJ1-1,TRBV4-1,TRBD1,CASSPSIGQGTEAFF,TGCGCCAGCAGCCCAAGTATCGGACAGGGGACTGAAGCTTTCTTT
TRBJ1-1,TRBV9,TRBD1,CASSTGGTNTEAFF,TGTGCCAGCAGCACAGGGGGAACGAACACTGAAGCTTTCTTT
TRBJ2-7,TRBV7-9,NA,CASSLRGGQGSYEQYF,TGTGCCAGCAGCCTTCGGGGGGGACAGGGTAGCTACGAGCAGTACTTC
TRBJ1-1,TRBV13,NA,CATSHERGLNTEAFF,TGTGCCACTTCACATGAAAGGGGTTTGAACACTGAAGCTTTCTTT
TRBJ1-2,TRBV24-1,NA,CATRECYANYGYTF,TGTGCCACCCGCGAATGCTACGCTAACTATGGCTACACCTTC
TRBJ1-6,TRBV5-1,NA,CASSLEGSHNSPLHF,TGCGCCAGCAGCTTGGAGGGCAGTCATAATTCACCCCTCCACTTT
TRBJ1-1,TRBV6-5,TRBD1,CASNTGQGSTEAFF,TGTGCCAGCAACACTGGACAGGGGTCCACTGAAGCTTTCTTT
TRBJ1-4,TRBV5-8,NA,CASSLMGIATNEKLFF,TGTGCCAGCAGCTTGATGGGGATAGCAACTAATGAAAAACTGTTTTTT
TRBJ1-6,TRBV30,TRBD1,CAWSVGQGNSPLHF,TGTGCCTGGAGTGTCGGACAGGGTAACTCACCCCTCCACTTT
TRBJ2-7,TRBV4-1,NA,CASSQEGRGGVDEQYF,TGCGCCAGCAGCCAAGAGGGCAGGGGTGGTGTCGACGAGCAGTACTTC
TRBJ2-2,TRBV7-7,TRBD1,CASSLRPGGKDTGELFF,TGTGCCAGCAGCCTCCGGCCAGGGGGCAAGGACACCGGGGAGCTGTTTTTT
TRBJ1-6,TRBV6-1,NA,CASSAEDTSSYNSPLHF,TGTGCCAGCAGTGCGGAAGACACCAGCTCCTATAATTCACCCCTCCACTTT
TRBJ2-7,TRBV2,NA,CASSRGYEQYF,TGTGCCAGCAGCAGGGGATACGAGCAGTACTTC
TRBJ1-2,TRBV6-6,NA,CASSPQDAYTF,TGTGCCAGCAGTCCTCAGGATGCATACACCTTC
TRBJ1-2,TRBV5-1,TRBD1,CASSLGQGVDGGYGYTF,TGCGCCAGCAGCTTGGGTCAGGGGGTTGACGGTGGCTATGGCTACACCTTC
TRBJ2-3,TRBV19,NA,CASSMSPASTDTQYF,TGTGCCAGTAGTATGTCCCCCGCGAGCACAGATACGCAGTATTTT
TRBJ2-1,TRBV11-1,NA,CASSQGIPGNNEQFF,TGTGCCAGCAGCCAAGGAATCCCCGGGAACAATGAGCAGTTCTTC